Reported below is one T cell receptor beta chain. This entry belongs to a study of blood T cell repertoires in COVID-19. Overall study: Acute and convalescent COVID-19 specimens originated in the United States, Italy and Spain.

In the authors' workflow: Amplification of reference gene primers provided the estimated nucleated cell counts. Assay used: immunoSEQ multiplex PCR; TCRdb lists only in-frame clones, some missing. For V, J and clone size, that table is used; D and trimming come from the DNA. The sample lists some 230,000 clones, about 88% seen once, with 2.9% in the top ten. This CDR3 contains 15 residues. V lost 3 bases and J 4 bases, leaving 16 bases between the germline ends. Germline CDR1 reads DFQATT; CDR2 reads SNEGSKA (reference sequence). Sequenced material: peripheral blood. V usage is TRBV20-1 and J usage is TRBJ1-3; D is possibly TRBD1 (5 bases). This clonotype originated in a man aged 50-59 years who had recovered from COVID-19. In nucleotides, the CDR3 is TGCAGTGCTAGTTCAGGGCGGTTATCCGGAAACACCATATATTTT. Translated: CSASSGRLSGNTIYF.